The 23 T cell receptor beta chains below come from one sample, sequenced in a study of T cell repertoires in cytomegalovirus infection. Using its own MiXCR run on the reads, TCRdb lists one record per CDR3 protein. The sample includes roughly 310,000 distinct CDR3 sequences, about 27% of them seen just once. Their antigens are not known. Sequenced here: cultured PBMCs, sampled from culture after CMV antigen stimulation. The receptor set was obtained from a human donor in good health (CMV status not recorded). Some clones in this sample may be carry-over from other donors' samples.

This clonotype was recorded a few times. V is TRBV19 and J is TRBJ2-2; either TRBD1 or TRBD2 may fit D (6 bases each). Germline V lookup: CDR1 LNHDA, CDR2 SQIVND (reference sequence). The CDR3 covers 16 residues. The germline V and J ends were trimmed by 1 base and 4 bases, with 13 bases remaining between them. The CDR3 nucleotides are TGTGCCAGTAGTATAGGGGGGCGAGCGGGCACCGGGGAGCTGTTTTTT. Translating gives CASSIGGRAGTGELFF.

This clonotype has just a few counts. The chain joins TRBV4-2 to TRBJ2-1; D is perhaps TRBD1 or TRBD2 (5 bases each). Germline V lookup: CDR1 LGHNA, CDR2 YNFKEQ. Trimming stripped 4 bases from V and 2 bases from J, with 12 bases between. CDR3 length: 15 amino acids. The DNA of the CDR3 is TGTGCCAGCAGCCTCAATGGGGGACCCTACAATGAGCAGTTCTTC. Encoded protein: CASSLNGGPYNEQFF.

There are a few counts of this clonotype. This chain links TRBV5-4 with TRBJ2-3; 9 bases agree with TRBD1. Germline V gene lookup returns CDR1 SGHNT and CDR2 YYREEE (reference sequence). This CDR3 contains 15 residues. Trimming at V came to 4 bases and at J to 2 bases, leaving 5 bases not matched to a gene. The CDR3 sequence is CASSAGQGFTDTQYF. The CDR3 DNA is TGTGCCAGCAGCGCGGGACAGGGTTTCACAGATACGCAGTATTTT.

This rearrangement joins TRBV6-1 to TRBJ2-3; tentatively, D is TRBD2 (6 bases). Trimming shortened V by 2 bases and J by 6 bases, and 21 bases separated the two germline ends. The germline CDR1 and CDR2 sequences are MNHNS and SASEGT. This CDR3 comprises 17 residues. The CDR3 reads CASSEIRSGPARDTQYF. The CDR3 nucleotides read TGTGCCAGCAGTGAAATCCGAAGCGGGCCCGCGAGGGATACGCAGTATTTT.

This clonotype was found a few times. V and J are TRBV20-1 and TRBJ2-1, with D perhaps TRBD1 or TRBD2 (6 bases each). Germline V gene lookup returns CDR1 DFQATT and CDR2 SNEGSKA (reference sequence). Trimming took 1 base from V and 9 from J, leaving 19 bases between them. The CDR3 totals 15 residues. CDR3 in DNA: TGCAGTGCTAGAGCGGTGGGGGGCTGGAAGGGTGAGCAGTTCTTC. Translated: CSARAVGGWKGEQFF.

The V call is TRBV12-3 or TRBV12-4, the J call TRBJ1-1, with D perhaps TRBD1 (6 bases). Trimming cost V 4 bases and J 0 bases, with 27 bases left between them. The CDR3 is 20 amino acids. The CDR3 is CASSSIQNPGEGPLNTEAFF. CDR3 DNA: TGTGCCAGCAGTTCGATCCAGAACCCAGGGGAAGGTCCGTTGAACACTGAAGCTTTCTTT.

The J gene is TRBJ2-1, the V gene TRBV10-3, with a possible D match to TRBD1 (7 bases). The CDR3 runs to 15 residues. Trimming removed 0 bases at V and 8 bases at J, with 14 bases between. Germline-derived CDR1 and CDR2 are ENHRY and SYGVKD. CDR3 coding DNA: TGTGCCATCAGTGAGTCAGGGAGGACAGGCGATGAGCAGTTCTTC. Its translation: CAISESGRTGDEQFF.

This clonotype has only a few counts. The chain uses TRBV7-6 and TRBJ1-6, with 7 bases fitting TRBD1. Germline CDR1 and CDR2: SGHVS and FNYEAQ. This CDR3 is built from 17 residues. With V trimmed by 5 bases and J by 1 base, 8 bases remained unmatched. The CDR3 loop is CASSRQTGPSYNSPLHF. The CDR3 nucleotides read TGTGCCAGCAGCCGCCAGACAGGGCCTTCCTATAATTCACCCCTCCACTTT.

This clonotype has ten or more counts. The chain has TRBV7-2 and TRBJ2-7; no reliable D call. Trimming shortened V by 5 bases and J by 2 bases, and 13 bases separated the two germline ends. Germline-derived CDR1 and CDR2 are SGHTA and FQGNSA. The CDR3 has 14 amino acids. CDR3 loop: CASSPNFGPYEQYF. DNA of the CDR3: TGTGCCAGCAGCCCTAACTTTGGCCCCTACGAGCAGTACTTC.

This rearrangement joins TRBV12-3 or TRBV12-4 to TRBJ2-7, with D perhaps TRBD1 (5 bases). Deletions cut 2 bases from V and 0 bases from J, with 11 bases between. The CDR3 is 15 residues long. The DNA of the CDR3 is TGTGCCAGCAGTTTAATCCAGGGCTACTCCTACGAGCAGTACTTC. It translates to CASSLIQGYSYEQYF.

The chain carries TRBV2 and TRBJ2-7, with D perhaps matching TRBD1 or TRBD2 (5 bases each). The CDR3 sequence is 14 residues long. Trimming took off 5 bases at V and 7 bases at J, with 18 bases between the two ends. Per the germline V gene, CDR1 is SNHLY and CDR2 is FYNNEI. Written as DNA, the CDR3 is TGTGCCAGCAGTTTCCTCCAGGGAGAGGGAGAGCAGTACTTC. Protein: CASSFLQGEGEQYF.

This clonotype was seen a few times. The rearrangement links TRBV6-5 to TRBJ1-3; D may be TRBD1 (6 bases). V lost 8 bases and J lost 7, with 21 bases in between. The CDR3 covers 15 residues. The germline V gene encodes CDR1 MNHEY and CDR2 SVGAGI. The CDR3 here is CASGFWTPRGNTIYF. For the CDR3, the DNA is TGTGCCAGCGGCTTTTGGACACCGAGGGGGAACACCATATATTTT.

In this sample, this clonotype turned up a few times. The chain joins TRBV4-1 to TRBJ1-3, with D perhaps matching TRBD1 (6 bases). With 4 bases removed from V and 7 bases from J, the gap between germline ends came to 14 bases. CDR1 and CDR2 from the germline V gene are MGHRA and YSYEKL. The CDR3 covers 14 residues. The CDR3 protein is CASSPTRGSNTIYF. CDR3 DNA sequence: TGCGCCAGCAGCCCAACCAGGGGTTCTAACACCATATATTTT.

The table lists this clonotype with a few counts. The chain combines TRBV14 with TRBJ2-1; D is undetermined. Trimming removed 2 bases at V and 12 bases at J, with 14 bases between. CDR1 and CDR2 from the germline V gene are SGHDN and FVKESK. The CDR3 has 13 residues. CDR3 loop: CASSQMTARSQFF. The CDR3 DNA reads as TGTGCCAGCAGCCAAATGACGGCGAGGTCGCAGTTCTTC. Combining the CDR3 with reference TRBV14 and TRBJ2-1 gives the whole variable domain EAGVTQFPSHSVIEKGQTVTLRCDPISGHDNLYWYRRVMGKEIKFLLHFVKESKQDESGMPNNRFLAERTGGTYSTLKVQPAELEDSGVYFCASSQMTARSQFFGPGTRLTVL.

V is TRBV7-9 and J is TRBJ1-4, with TRBD1 identical over 7 bases. The CDR3 totals 13 residues. The germline V gene has CDR1 SEHNR and CDR2 FQNEAQ (reference sequence). Trimming took 5 bases from V and 12 from J; bases not matched to a gene: 9. The DNA of the CDR3 is TGTGCCAGCAGCGGACAGGTTTGGGAGGAACTGTTTTTT. This codes for CASSGQVWEELFF.

This sequence joins TRBV28 and TRBJ2-7; the match to TRBD2 covers 11 bases. CDR1 and CDR2 (germline): MDHEN, SYDVKM. This CDR3 comprises 17 residues. V was clipped by 5 bases and J by 3 bases; unmatched bases: 12. The CDR3: CASSLGTSGPEGYEQYF. The CDR3 DNA reads as TGTGCCAGCAGTCTCGGGACTAGCGGCCCGGAGGGCTACGAGCAGTACTTC. The variable domain in full, completed from reference TRBV28 and TRBJ2-7, reads DVKVTQSSRYLVKRTGEKVFLECVQDMDHENMFWYRQDPGLGLRLIYFSYDVKMKEKGDIPEGYSVSREKKERFSLILESASTNQTSMYLCASSLGTSGPEGYEQYFGPGTRLTVT.

The J gene is TRBJ2-6, the V gene TRBV6-6; D remains unclear. Germline V CDR1 and CDR2: MNHNY, SVGAGI (reference sequence). Trimming took 5 bases from V and 2 from J, leaving 10 bases between them. The CDR3 sequence is 15 residues long. The CDR3 coding sequence is TGTGCCAGCAGTCCGACGCGGACTGGGGCCAACGTCCTGACTTTC. It encodes CASSPTRTGANVLTF.

This clonotype was seen a few times. This chain uses TRBV15 with TRBJ2-3; D not resolved. V lost 1 base and J 4 bases, leaving 15 bases between the germline ends. The CDR3 contains 16 residues. The germline gives CDR1 LNHNV, CDR2 YYDKDF (reference sequence). CDR3 protein: CATSRAGLRSPDTQYF. The CDR3 nucleotides read TGTGCCACCAGCAGAGCGGGCCTGAGGTCCCCAGATACGCAGTATTTT.

By proportion, this clonotype is medium-sized. The junction shows a germline mismatch at one end, possibly a read error. The chain employs TRBV7-7 and TRBJ1-3, with D perhaps TRBD1 (6 bases). CDR3 length: 14 residues. From germline, CDR1 is SSHAT and CDR2 FNYEAQ (reference sequence). CDR3 in amino acids: CASSLGGTGNTIYF. In DNA, the CDR3 is TGTGCTAGCAGCTTAGGGGGAACTGGAAACACCATATATTTT.

This chain joins TRBV11-2 and TRBJ2-3, with 12 bases lining up with TRBD2. CDR1 and CDR2 (germline): SGHAT, FQNNGV. The CDR3 is 16 residues long. The ends lost 4 bases at V and 5 bases at J; junction bases unmatched: 7. In nucleotides, the CDR3 is TGTGCCAGCAGCTCTCCTAGCGGGGGGGCAGGAGATACGCAGTATTTT. Amino acid sequence: CASSSPSGGAGDTQYF.

The genes are TRBV2 and TRBJ2-3; possible D gene TRBD2, 6 bases. Trimming removed 7 bases at V and 6 bases at J, with 14 bases between. Germline V gene data show CDR1 as SNHLY and CDR2 as FYNNEI. The CDR3 has 13 amino acids. The CDR3 sequence: CASTGTLSDTQYF. CDR3 coding DNA: TGTGCCAGCACAGGGACTCTGTCGGATACGCAGTATTTT.

A remark on this clonotype: At one end, the junction sequence differs from germline, possibly due to a read error. The rearrangement links TRBV19 to TRBJ1-2; no reliable D call. The CDR3 consists of 14 residues. The V gene's germline CDR1 is LNHDA and CDR2 SQIVND (reference sequence). CDR3 region: CVSNRPGDKVGYTF. CDR3 bases: TGTGTCAGTAATCGACCGGGAGACAAGGTTGGCTACACCTTC.

This clonotype was seen a single time. The chain employs TRBV20-1 and TRBJ2-7; no clear D gene. Germline lookup yields CDR1 DFQATT and CDR2 SNEGSKA (reference sequence). Trimming took 1 base from V and 6 from J, leaving 10 bases between them. The CDR3 is made up of 12 amino acids. The CDR3 region has the DNA TGCAGTGCTAGAGCTGAGGCTGCCGAGCAGTACTTC. Protein product: CSARAEAAEQYF.